This T cell receptor beta chain was retrieved from a study of blood T cell repertoires in COVID-19. CDR3 length equals 13 residues. The germline V gene has CDR1 LNHDA and CDR2 SQIVND (reference sequence). With regard to this clone: An end of the junction differs from the germline gene, which may be a read error.

Some clones are missing from TCRdb's copy, which holds only in-frame ones; the method was immunoSEQ multiplex PCR. The data hold roughly 130,000 clones, with 90% observed a single time. The source of this sequence is a man aged 55 to 70 with COVID-19, enrolled during active disease. Sequencing used peripheral blood. The rearrangement uses TRBV19 and TRBJ1-1; D is possibly TRBD1 (6 bases). The CDR3 region has the DNA TGTGCCAGTAGTATAAGGGGGAACCCTGAAGCTTTCTTT. It translates to CASSIRGNPEAFF.